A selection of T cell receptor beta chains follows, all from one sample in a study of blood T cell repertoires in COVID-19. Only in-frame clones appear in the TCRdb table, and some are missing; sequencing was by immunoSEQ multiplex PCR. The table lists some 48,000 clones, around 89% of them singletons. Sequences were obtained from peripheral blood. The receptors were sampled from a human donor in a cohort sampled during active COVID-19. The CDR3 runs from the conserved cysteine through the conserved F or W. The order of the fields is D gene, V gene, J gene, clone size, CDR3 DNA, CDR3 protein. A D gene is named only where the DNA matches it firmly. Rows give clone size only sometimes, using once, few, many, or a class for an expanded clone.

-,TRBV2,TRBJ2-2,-,TGTGCCAGCCGCAGGGACACGAACACCGGGGAGCTGTTTTTT,CASRRDTNTGELFF
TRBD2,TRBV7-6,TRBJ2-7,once,TGTGCCAGCAGCTTAACTAGCGGGAGCTACGAGCAGTACTTC,CASSLTSGSYEQYF
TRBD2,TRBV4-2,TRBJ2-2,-,TGTGCCAGCAGCCAAGATCTTTGGACTAGCGGGGCGAACGGGGAGCTGTTTTTT,CASSQDLWTSGANGELFF
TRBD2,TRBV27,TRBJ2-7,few,TGTGCCAGCAGTTACCGCGGGGGGGCGAACGAGCAGTACTTC,CASSYRGGANEQYF
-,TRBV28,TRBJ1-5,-,TGTGCCAGCAGTCTAGGACAGCCGAATCAGCCCCAGCATTTT,CASSLGQPNQPQHF
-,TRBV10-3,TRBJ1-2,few,TGTGCCATCAGTGAGCCAGGACAAAAGCTCTATGGCTACACCTTC,CAISEPGQKLYGYTF
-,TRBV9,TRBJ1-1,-,TGTGCCAGCAGCGTCGGAGGTGGAGTAGGCACTGAAGCTTTCTTT,CASSVGGGVGTEAFF
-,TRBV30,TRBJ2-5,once,TGTGCCTGGAGTGGTGGGGACACCCCGCTGGGAGAGACCCAGTACTTC,CAWSGGDTPLGETQYF
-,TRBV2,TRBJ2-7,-,TGTGCCAGCAACTTAGAGGGAACTCTCTACGAGCAGTACTTC,CASNLEGTLYEQYF
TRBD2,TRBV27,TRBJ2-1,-,TGTGCCAGCAGTCGCCTCACTAGCGGGAGTGGCGATGAGCAGTTCTTC,CASSRLTSGSGDEQFF
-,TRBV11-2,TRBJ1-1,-,TGTGCCAGCAGCTTAGCCGGGACACTTAACACTGAAGCTTTCTTT,CASSLAGTLNTEAFF
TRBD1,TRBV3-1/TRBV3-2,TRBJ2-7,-,TGTGCCAGCAGCCAATGGACAGGGGAACACGAGCAGTACTTC,CASSQWTGEHEQYF
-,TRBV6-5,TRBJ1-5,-,TGTGCCAGCAGTAACAGGGAAAATCAGCCCCAGCATTTT,CASSNRENQPQHF
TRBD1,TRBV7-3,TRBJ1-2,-,TGTGCCAGCAGCCCCTACGGCAGGGGGTACGGGTATGGCTACACCTTC,CASSPYGRGYGYGYTF
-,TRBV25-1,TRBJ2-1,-,TGTGCCAGCAGACCCGGCGAGACTTATGAGCAGTTCTTC,CASRPGETYEQFF
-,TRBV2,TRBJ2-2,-,TGTGCCAGCAGTGGACAGTCCCACACCGGGGAGCTGTTTTTT,CASSGQSHTGELFF
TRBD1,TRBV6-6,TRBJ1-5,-,TGTGCCAGCAGTCCCAAGGGACAGCTAAATCAGCCCCAGCATTTT,CASSPKGQLNQPQHF
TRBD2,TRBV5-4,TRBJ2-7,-,TGTGCCAGCAGCTTTGGTGCGGGGGGGCGGGGCGAGCAGTACTTC,CASSFGAGGRGEQYF
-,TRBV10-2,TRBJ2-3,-,TGCGCCAGCAAGGGACTCACCACCGATACGCAGTATTTT,CASKGLTTDTQYF
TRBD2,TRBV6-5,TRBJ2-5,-,TGTGCCAGCAGCCTTATAGCGGGAGGTTGGGAGACCCAGTACTTC,CASSLIAGGWETQYF
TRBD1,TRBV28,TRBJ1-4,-,TGTGCCAGCAGTTCGACTGGCAGGGGGCGATCGGCGGCGAGTGAAAAACTGTTTTTT,CASSSTGRGRSAASEKLFF
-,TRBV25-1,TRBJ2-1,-,TGTGCCAGCAGTGGTAACAAACCCTACAATGAGCAGTTCTTC,CASSGNKPYNEQFF
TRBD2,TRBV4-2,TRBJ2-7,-,TGTGCCAGCAGCCAAGATCTTGAGGCGGGAGGCTTAATCTACGAGCAGTACTTC,CASSQDLEAGGLIYEQYF
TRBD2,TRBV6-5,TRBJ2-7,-,TGTGCCAGCAGACCTCCGGGACTAGCGGGTGGTGAGCAGTACTTC,CASRPPGLAGGEQYF
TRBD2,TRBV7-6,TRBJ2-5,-,TGTGCCAGCAGCTTAGTGACTAGCGGGAGTAGGGAGACCCAGTACTTC,CASSLVTSGSRETQYF
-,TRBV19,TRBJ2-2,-,TGTGCCAGTAGTCAGGGTTCGAACACCGGGGAGCTGTTTTTT,CASSQGSNTGELFF
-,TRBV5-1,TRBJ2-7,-,TGCGCCAGCAGTTGGAGTGCTGACGGAACCTACGAGCAGTACTTC,CASSWSADGTYEQYF
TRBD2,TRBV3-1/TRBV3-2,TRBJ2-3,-,TGTGCCAGCAGCCAAACGACTAGCGGGGTTATTGTTACGCAGTATTTT,CASSQTTSGVIVTQYF
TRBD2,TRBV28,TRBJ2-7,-,TGTGCCAGCAGTTTAATTGGTCTCGGTGGGGCTAGCGGGAGGAACGAGCAGTACTTC,CASSLIGLGGASGRNEQYF
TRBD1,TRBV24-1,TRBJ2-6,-,TGTGCCACCAGTGATCCACAGGGGCTGGGGGCCAACGTCCTGACTTTC,CATSDPQGLGANVLTF
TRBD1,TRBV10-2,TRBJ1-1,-,TGCGCCAGCAGCACGACAGGGGGCTGGGCTTTCTTT,CASSTTGGWAFF
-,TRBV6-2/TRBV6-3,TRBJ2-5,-,TGTGCCAGCAGTTACATCCACCCGGGGACCCAGTACTTC,CASSYIHPGTQYF
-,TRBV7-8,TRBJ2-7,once,TGTGCCAGCAGCTTAGTAGGGGGGGGTACCTACGAGCAGTACTTC,CASSLVGGGTYEQYF
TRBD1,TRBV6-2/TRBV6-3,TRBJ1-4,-,TGTGCCAGCAGTTACGGCGACAGGGATGCAACTAATGAAAAACTGTTTTTT,CASSYGDRDATNEKLFF
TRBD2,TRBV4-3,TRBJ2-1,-,TGCGCCAGCGCGTTGCGGGGCACCACGGGAGGATCTTACAATGAGCAGTTCTTC,CASALRGTTGGSYNEQFF
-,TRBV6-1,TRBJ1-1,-,TGTGCCAGCAGTGTTCATGAGTCGGGGAGGTCCGCTGAAGCTTTCTTT,CASSVHESGRSAEAFF
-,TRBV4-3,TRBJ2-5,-,TGCGCCAGCAGCCAAGTGGGCGGGACAGCTAAACAAGAGACCCAGTACTTC,CASSQVGGTAKQETQYF
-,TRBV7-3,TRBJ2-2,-,TGTGCCAGCAGCTTAAACCCAGGGGATAACGGGGAGCTGTTTTTT,CASSLNPGDNGELFF
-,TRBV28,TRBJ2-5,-,TGTGCCAGCAGTTTGTCCCAAACGGAGGGGCCGGAACAAGAGACCCAGTACTTC,CASSLSQTEGPEQETQYF
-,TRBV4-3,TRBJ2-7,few,TGCGCCAGCAGCCAAGAGGGGGGTTGGGACGAGCAGTACTTC,CASSQEGGWDEQYF
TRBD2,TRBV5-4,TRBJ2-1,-,TGTGCCAGCAGCAGGGGACTAGCGGGAGACAATGAGCAGTTCTTC,CASSRGLAGDNEQFF
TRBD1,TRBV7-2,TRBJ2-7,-,TGTGCCAGCAGCTATGGGACAGGGGGCGACTACGAGCAGTACTTC,CASSYGTGGDYEQYF
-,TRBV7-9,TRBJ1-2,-,TGTGCCAGCACTGCTGTCGGACGGGGAAACTATGGCTACACCTTC,CASTAVGRGNYGYTF
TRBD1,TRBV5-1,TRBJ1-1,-,TGCGCCAGCAGCTTACCGGGACAGGGGAGCACTGAAGCTTTCTTT,CASSLPGQGSTEAFF
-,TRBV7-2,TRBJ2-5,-,TGTGCCAGCAGCCCCGCCGTAGCCCTGGAGACCCAGTACTTC,CASSPAVALETQYF
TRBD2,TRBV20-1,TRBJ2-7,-,TGCAGTGCTAGTATAAGCGGGGGGGACGAGCAGTACTTC,CSASISGGDEQYF
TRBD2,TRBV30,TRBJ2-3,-,TGTGCCTGGAGTGTTTGGACTAGCGGGACGAAAGATACGCAGTATTTT,CAWSVWTSGTKDTQYF
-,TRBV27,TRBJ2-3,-,TGTGCCAGCAGTGGGGGCTTTGATACGCAGTATTTT,CASSGGFDTQYF
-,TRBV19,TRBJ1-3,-,TGTGCCAGTAGTGCCGGAGGGACCTCTGGAAACACCATATATTTT,CASSAGGTSGNTIYF
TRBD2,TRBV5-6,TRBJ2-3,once,TGTGCCAGCAGCTTGACGGGGGGGCCAACAGATACGCAGTATTTT,CASSLTGGPTDTQYF
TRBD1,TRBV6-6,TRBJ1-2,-,TGTGCCAGCAGTTGGGACAGGGGTGTAGGTGGCTACACCTTC,CASSWDRGVGGYTF
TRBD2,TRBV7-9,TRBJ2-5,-,TGTGCCAGCAGCCCGGGACTAGCGGGAAAAGAGACCCAGTACTTC,CASSPGLAGKETQYF
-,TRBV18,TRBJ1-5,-,TGTGCCAGCTCACCCGGACCTGCGGGTCAGCCCCAGCATTTT,CASSPGPAGQPQHF